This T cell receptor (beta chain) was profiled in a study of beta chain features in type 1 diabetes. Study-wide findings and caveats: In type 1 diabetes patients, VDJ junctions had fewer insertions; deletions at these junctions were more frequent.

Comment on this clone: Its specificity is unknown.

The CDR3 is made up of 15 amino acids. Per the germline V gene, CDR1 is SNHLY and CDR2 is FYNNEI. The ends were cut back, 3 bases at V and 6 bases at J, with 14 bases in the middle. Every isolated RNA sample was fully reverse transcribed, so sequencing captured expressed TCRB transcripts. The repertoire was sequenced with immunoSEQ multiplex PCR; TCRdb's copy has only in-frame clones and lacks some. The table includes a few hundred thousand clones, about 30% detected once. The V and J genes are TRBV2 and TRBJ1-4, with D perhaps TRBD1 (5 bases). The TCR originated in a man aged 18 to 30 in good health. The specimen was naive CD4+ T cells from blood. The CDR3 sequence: CASSEQGSSHEKLFF. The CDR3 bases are TGTGCCAGCAGTGAGCAGGGTTCTTCTCATGAAAAACTGTTTTTT.